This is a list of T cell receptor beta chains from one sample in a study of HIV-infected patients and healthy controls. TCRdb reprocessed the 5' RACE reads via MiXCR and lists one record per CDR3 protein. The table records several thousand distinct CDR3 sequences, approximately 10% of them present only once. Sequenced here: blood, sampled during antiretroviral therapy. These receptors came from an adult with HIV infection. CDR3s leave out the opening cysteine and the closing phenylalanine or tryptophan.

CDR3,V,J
ASSYSSGGNNEQF,TRBV11-2,TRBJ2-1
ATGQQGAAGELF,TRBV15,TRBJ2-2
ASSQDPADNNEQF,TRBV4-1,TRBJ2-1
ASSFGHMNTEAF,TRBV12-3/TRBV12-4,TRBJ1-1
ASSLGALGGQPQH,TRBV19,TRBJ1-5
ASSPGTGAGGEKLF,TRBV5-1,TRBJ1-4
ASRSLSGTWANQPQH,TRBV12-3/TRBV12-4,TRBJ1-5
ASSMRTSSYNEQF,TRBV19,TRBJ2-1
ASSYSGQGGEQY,TRBV6-6,TRBJ2-7
ASSLAQNTIY,TRBV11-2,TRBJ1-3
ASSLGRGRETQY,TRBV7-2,TRBJ2-5
ASSYGGDRLNWRDEQY,TRBV4-1,TRBJ2-7
SAREGRRQKETQY,TRBV20-1,TRBJ2-5
ASSLGGGGRDIQY,TRBV12-3/TRBV12-4,TRBJ2-4
ASVPPSSGLAGELF,TRBV2,TRBJ2-2
ASSWNRGGGETQY,TRBV27,TRBJ2-5
ASSSGSGANVLT,TRBV6-5,TRBJ2-6
ASSQPDSNQPQH,TRBV4-1,TRBJ1-5
SARQGKSTDTQY,TRBV29-1,TRBJ2-3
ASSEDLRAPWGEQY,TRBV6-1,TRBJ2-7
ASSSQVTNTGELF,TRBV5-5,TRBJ2-2
ASRLTGSQETQY,TRBV7-9,TRBJ2-5
ASSYSQGAEAF,TRBV6-2/TRBV6-3,TRBJ1-1
ASSDTGRYEQY,TRBV6-1,TRBJ2-7
SVEQGTGELF,TRBV29-1,TRBJ2-2
ASSLDGPGLYGYT,TRBV11-2,TRBJ1-2
ASMGRWGYEQY,TRBV6-2/TRBV6-3,TRBJ2-7
ASSTRPGAEQF,TRBV4-2,TRBJ2-1
ASSPFRDSASNEQF,TRBV5-6,TRBJ2-1
ASSLVGGQEAF,TRBV7-8,TRBJ1-1
ASSTGGLFYEQY,TRBV19,TRBJ2-7
ASSTPSDTQETQY,TRBV5-1,TRBJ2-5
ASGILAGVSDTQY,TRBV27,TRBJ2-3
ASSLRAGGPETQY,TRBV7-6,TRBJ2-5
ASSLGSPSAPQH,TRBV27,TRBJ1-5
SARSGGSSYNSPLH,TRBV20-1,TRBJ1-6
SAKAPGGETNEKLF,TRBV20-1,TRBJ1-4
SARAGTGANVLA,TRBV20-1,TRBJ2-6
AWSVVGLAF,TRBV30,TRBJ1-1
ASSRDRGLGEAF,TRBV19,TRBJ1-1
ASSLDRVGSPLH,TRBV11-2,TRBJ1-6
ASSPTGGSQPQH,TRBV19,TRBJ1-5
ASSQVRAIEQY,TRBV7-9,TRBJ2-7
ASSLVMDTQY,TRBV11-2,TRBJ2-3
AISESGGLTDTQY,TRBV10-3,TRBJ2-3
ASSLGLNTEAF,TRBV11-1,TRBJ1-1